This T cell receptor (beta chain) originates from a study of blood T cell repertoires in COVID-19. With 2 bases removed from V and 14 bases from J, the gap between germline ends came to 16 bases. This CDR3 spans 14 amino acids. Germline CDR1 LNHDA, CDR2 SQIVND (reference sequence). This table comes from immunoSEQ multiplex PCR, and its TCRdb copy is limited to in-frame clones, with some not included. This table has around 200,000 clones, approximately 87% appearing once. The sample was peripheral blood. This rearrangement joins TRBV19 to TRBJ1-6; a possible D gene is TRBD1 (5 bases). This receptor was taken from a woman aged 45 to 65 with acute or convalescent COVID-19. The CDR3 loop is CASSIRDSPVTLHF. The CDR3 DNA reads TGTGCCAGTAGTATACGGGACTCGCCTGTTACCCTCCACTTT.